The text below deals with one T cell receptor beta chain. The clone's antigen remains unknown. No much larger clone exists at a distance of one base, and base qualities are not known. The data derive from a study of persistence of HIV-infected CD4 T cells (TCRdb year 2020). As for the study more broadly: Participants had been on suppressive ART for a median of around 8 years. Cross-participant TCR cluster analysis included roughly 8 participants for CMV and more than five participants for Gag. Peripheral blood samples of up to about 200 mL were obtained at multiple time points, with the exception of two participants, for whom leukapheresis was performed at a single time point. The study isolated CMV- and HIV-1 Gag-responding CD4+ T cells from ART-treated individuals to examine antigen-driven clonal expansion of HIV-1-infected cells. The clonality of all cells in each sorted population was assessed by TCRbeta sequencing, whereas the clonality of infected cells was assessed by proviral sequencing. Anti-CD3/anti-CD28 stimulation activated a higher proportion of cells, with a lower memory fraction, than antigen stimulation.

This specimen's treatment or condition label, per the study, means: suppressive antiretroviral therapy. As a nonspecific positive control representing the CD4+ T cell repertoire, cells were stimulated with anti-CD3/anti-CD28 magnetic beads. CD4+ T cells that responded were sorted based on upregulation of both CD40 ligand and CD69. Participants were HIV-1-infected adults who started suppressive ART during chronic infection. For at least 4 years, participants had undetectable plasma HIV-1 RNA, below 50 copies/mL. To be included, a participant needed positive CMV serology and a CD4+ T cell count above 400 cells/uL. Before stimulation, PBMCs were isolated using density centrifugation and then depleted of CD8+ T cells. Stimulation of CD8-depleted PBMCs was carried out for more than 15 hours with anti-CD28/CD49d costimulation, CD40-blocking antibody and enfuvirtide, to prevent new infections. Cell sorting was done on a Beckman Coulter MoFlo Legacy or XDP sorter, and dead cells were excluded with propidium iodide. For samples with more than one million cells, genomic DNA was extracted with the QIAamp DNA Mini Kit, and for all other samples the Quick-DNA Microprep Kit was used.

TCRbeta repertoires were sequenced from genomic DNA with the immunoSEQ hsTCRB assay version 4 in survey mode. For TCRbeta sequencing, genomic DNA was diluted to around 10 ng/uL, with up to 1 ug used per sample. As for the authors' bioinformatics: Analysis of the TCRbeta data was done in ImmunoSeq Analyzer 3.0, and diversity was computed on productive nucleotide rearrangements. Using the Immunarch R package, the improved Chao index served to estimate lower-bound TCR diversity and the Gini coefficient served to estimate clonality. Nucleotide rearrangements that differed but encoded the same CDR3beta amino acid sequence were counted as separate clonotypes. Differential abundance analysis found TCRbeta sequences that were significantly enriched in antigen-responding cells compared with anti-CD3/anti-CD28-activated cells. TCRs were clustered by predicted peptide-MHC specificity with GLIPH2, both within individual participants and across merged participant data sets. TCRdb limited this immuneACCESS table to in-frame rearrangements with V and J called. A share of clones is missing; checked studies link under half to unresolved V genes, and the rest is unexplained. The DNA was the basis for D and trimming; V, J and clone size are from that table. Here the sample has approximately 44,000 clones; 80% to 90% occur a single time. Just over 1% of the sample is taken by the ten largest.

Including the terminal cysteine and phenylalanine, the CDR3 comprises 11 residues. Just CDR3 DNA is preserved here, 33 bases in frame from base 1. The junction carries 12 bases between V and J, which are trimmed by 6 bases and 7 bases respectively. In the germline V gene (reference sequence), CDR1 corresponds to DFQATT and CDR2 to SNEGSKA. The paper's findings and limits, for the study overall: Enrichment of degenerate expanded CDR3beta sequences was found in antigen-responding cells, suggesting convergent selection of CD4+ responses to CMV and Gag. Bulk TCR analyses could not be limited to the rare CMV-responding cells that actually contained HIV-1 proviruses. TCRbeta richness in CMV- and Gag-responding cells was significantly lower than in anti-CD3/anti-CD28-responding cells; CMV-responding cells had higher oligoclonality than CD3/CD28-stimulated and Gag-responding cells. Only a small number of individuals took part in the study, and only a limited range of antigens was tested. Within the same sorted populations, TCR oligoclonality correlated with proviral oligoclonality.

This clonotype was obtained from an adult man with HIV who was CMV-seropositive. The sequencing here drew on CD4+ T cells sorted from PBMCs after roughly 18-hour stimulation, taken from a patient who received antiretroviral therapy. According to the study, the label for this sample's cell subset or site signals: CD40L+CD69+ CD4 T cells responding to anti-CD3/anti-CD28 beads, representing the overall repertoire. The chain was built from TRBV20-1 and TRBJ1-1, with the D gene not confidently named. The nucleotide sequence is TGCAGTGCCCGCGGCAGCGGTGAAGCTTTCTTT. This encodes CSARGSGEAFF.